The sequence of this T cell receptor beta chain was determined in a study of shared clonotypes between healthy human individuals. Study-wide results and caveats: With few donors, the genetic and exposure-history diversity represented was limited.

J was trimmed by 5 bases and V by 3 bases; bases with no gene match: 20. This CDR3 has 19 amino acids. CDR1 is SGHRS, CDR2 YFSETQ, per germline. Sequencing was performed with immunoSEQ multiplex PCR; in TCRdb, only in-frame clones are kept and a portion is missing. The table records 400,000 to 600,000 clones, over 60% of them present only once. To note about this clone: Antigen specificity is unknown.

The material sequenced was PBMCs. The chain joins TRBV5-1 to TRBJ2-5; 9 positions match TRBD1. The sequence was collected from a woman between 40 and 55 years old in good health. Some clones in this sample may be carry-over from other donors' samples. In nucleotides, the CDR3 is TGCGCCAGCAGCTCCCCTACCTTTGACAGGGGGAAGATAGCTGAGACCCAGTACTTC. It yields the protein CASSSPTFDRGKIAETQYF.